This T cell receptor beta chain was sequenced in a study of post-analysis software for immune sequencing data. The germline V and J ends were trimmed by 5 bases and 6 bases, with 17 bases remaining between them. From germline, CDR1 is LGHNA and CDR2 YSLEER. There are 15 residues in the CDR3. Carried by the TCR beta cDNA libraries were unique molecular identifiers. One entry per CDR3 protein, called by TCRdb with MiXCR from the PCR reads. This table has some 700,000 distinct CDR3 sequences, 55% to 60% appearing once. Regarding the study as a whole: In patients, TRBV5-6, TRBV5-1 and TRBV20-1 belonged to 4 or 5 TRBV segments found more frequently than in controls.

This clonotype was picked up a small number of times. Its antigen is as yet unknown. The receptor comes from a girl aged 2-10 years with multiple sclerosis. The sample was blood. The J gene is TRBJ2-4, the V gene TRBV4-3; weak D call: TRBD1 (6 bases). The CDR3 nucleotides are TGCGCCAGCAGCGTCTCTGGTCAGGGGATAAACATTCAGTACTTC. It yields the protein CASSVSGQGINIQYF.